The 29 T cell receptor beta chains below come from one sample, sequenced in a study of response to subunit inactivated influenza vaccine. TCRdb processed the RT-PCR reads anew with MiXCR; each CDR3 protein has one entry. The data contain hundreds of thousands of distinct CDR3 sequences, about 15% of them singletons. The source was PBMCs from blood, collected 14 days before vaccination. The receptors shown here come from a man in his forties or fifties who received an inactivated influenza vaccine.

The chain combines TRBV4-3 with TRBJ1-2; 7 bases are shared with TRBD1. The CDR3 runs 18 residues. Trimming at V came to 4 bases and at J to 2 bases, leaving 16 bases not matched to a gene. Germline assignment: CDR1 LGHNA and CDR2 YSLEER. The CDR3 sequence is CASSRKNYRTGGNYGYTF. The CDR3 DNA follows: TGCGCCAGCAGCCGTAAAAACTACCGGACAGGTGGAAACTATGGCTACACCTTC.

This clonotype was counted many times. The chain combines TRBV12-3 or TRBV12-4 with TRBJ1-6, with 7 nucleotides matching TRBD1. The CDR3 spans 16 residues. The V gene end was trimmed by 5 bases and the J gene end by 7 bases; junction bases not matched to a gene: 11. In DNA, the CDR3 is TGTGCCAGCAGTGGAGGGAGGGACAGTGAAAATTCACCCCTCCACTTT. This gives the protein CASSGGRDSENSPLHF.

This clonotype turned up a few times. The chain carries TRBV6-2 or TRBV6-3 and TRBJ1-5; D may be TRBD1 (6 bases). Germline CDR1 and CDR2: MNHEY and SVGEGT. The CDR3 runs to 15 residues. V was cut by 6 bases and J by 5 bases, with 17 bases left in between. In DNA, the CDR3 is TGTGCCAGCAGAAGTTGGGGGCCCAATGATCAGCCCCAGCATTTT. The encoded protein is CASRSWGPNDQPQHF.

The rearrangement uses TRBV12-1 and TRBJ2-5; the D segment call TRBD2 is taken from the table without a DNA check. TRBV12-1 is shown as a pseudogene. The CDR3 extends over 14 amino acids. CDR3 residues: CASSSLGPQETQYF. The CDR3 DNA follows: TGTGCCAGCAGCTCACTCGGGCCTCAAGAGACCCAGTACTTC.

This clonotype was picked up a small number of times. This chain connects TRBV20-1 to TRBJ1-5, with TRBD1 as a possible D gene (6 bases). V lost 3 bases and J 0 bases, leaving 9 bases between the germline ends. Per germline, CDR1 DFQATT and CDR2 SNEGSKA (reference sequence). The CDR3 covers 14 residues. The CDR3 loop is CSASGGYSNQPQHF. CDR3 nucleotide sequence: TGCAGTGCTAGTGGGGGCTATAGCAATCAGCCCCAGCATTTT.

This clonotype has only a few counts. The CDR3 sequence: CASSSRPPGVVSYEQYF. In DNA form, the CDR3 reads TGTGCCAGCAGCTCGCGTCCCCCAGGGGTTGTGTCCTACGAGCAGTACTTC. This chain joins TRBV7-2 and TRBJ2-7; a weak D match, TRBD1 (6 bases). V was clipped by 4 bases and J by 1 base, with 20 bases between them. Germline V gives CDR1 SGHTA, CDR2 FQGNSA. The CDR3 runs 17 residues.

The sample holds a few counts of this clonotype. The CDR3 is CASTPGLAGETYEQYF. The CDR3 DNA follows: TGTGCCAGCACCCCGGGACTAGCGGGGGAAACCTACGAGCAGTACTTC. This chain connects TRBV3-1 to TRBJ2-7; TRBD2 matches at 14 bases. The germline V gene encodes CDR1 LGHDT and CDR2 YNNKEL (reference sequence). V trimming: 7 bases; J trimming: 2 bases; junction bases outside the gene matches: 7. The CDR3 loop spans 16 amino acids.

This clonotype was counted between two and nine times. The rearrangement uses TRBV3-1 and TRBJ2-4; D unclear. The CDR3 covers 16 residues. With 1 base removed from V and 0 bases from J, the gap between germline ends came to 10 bases. Germline V CDR1 and CDR2: LGHDT, YNNKEL (reference sequence). CDR3 nucleotides: TGTGCCAGCAGCCAAGTTGTTACCCTAGCCAAAAACATTCAGTACTTC. Translating it yields CASSQVVTLAKNIQYF.

The chain employs TRBV6-1 and TRBJ1-1; the D gene is possibly TRBD1 (6 bases). Germline lookup yields CDR1 MNHNS and CDR2 SASEGT. This CDR3 region has 15 residues. Trimming pared 5 bases from V and 5 bases from J, leaving 18 bases between. The CDR3 spells CASSPAWGGRTEAFF. CDR3 DNA sequence: TGTGCCAGCAGTCCCGCATGGGGGGGCAGGACTGAAGCTTTCTTT.

J is TRBJ1-2 and V is TRBV6-1; a weak D match, TRBD1 (5 bases). The length of the CDR3 is 14 residues. Germline loops: CDR1 MNHNS, CDR2 SASEGT. Trimming took 5 bases from V and 4 from J, leaving 14 bases between them. CDR3 bases: TGTGCCAGCAGTCGGCGGGACGGCCGCTATGGCTACACCTTC. Protein product: CASSRRDGRYGYTF.

This clonotype was detected ten times or more. The chain links TRBV29-1 to TRBJ2-5; tentatively, D is TRBD2 (5 bases). The CDR3 has 12 residues. Trimming removed 5 bases at V and 5 bases at J, with 12 bases between. From germline, CDR1 is SQVTM and CDR2 ANQGSEA. The CDR3 reads CSVSSGRETQYF. The CDR3 DNA reads TGCAGCGTTTCTTCGGGAAGGGAGACCCAGTACTTC.

The chain couples TRBV5-1 to TRBJ2-5, with 7 bases identical to TRBD2. The V gene end was trimmed by 5 bases and the J gene end by 1 base; junction bases not matched to a gene: 5. Germline lookup yields CDR1 SGHRS and CDR2 YFSETQ. The CDR3 sequence is 14 residues long. Here the CDR3 reads CASRSSSGQETQYF. CDR3 bases: TGCGCCAGCAGATCGTCTAGCGGCCAAGAGACCCAGTACTTC. The full variable domain, in which reference TRBV5-1 and TRBJ2-5 provide the parts outside the CDR3, is KAGVTQTPRYLIKTRGQQVTLSCSPISGHRSVSWYQQTPGQGLQFLFEYFSETQRNKGNFPGRFSGRQFSNSRSEMNVSTLELGDSALYLCASRSSSGQETQYFGPGTRLLVL.

The chain is built from TRBV12-3 or TRBV12-4 and TRBJ2-1; D might be TRBD2 (6 bases). This CDR3 contains 15 residues. Trimming took off 4 bases at V and 9 bases at J, with 19 bases between the two ends. The chain's CDR3 is CASSSLGDFQGEQFF. Written as DNA, the CDR3 is TGTGCCAGCAGTTCCCTCGGGGACTTTCAGGGTGAGCAGTTCTTC.

The chain joins TRBV23-1 to TRBJ2-1; D call uncertain. Being an ORF, TRBV23-1 has a function that is uncertain. CDR3 length: 11 residues. V lost 11 bases and J 10 bases, leaving 15 bases between the germline ends. The CDR3 DNA reads as TGCGCCCTACCCGCGGTGGGGGAGCAGTTCTTC. It codes for CALPAVGEQFF.

In its sample, this clonotype was seen a few times. J is TRBJ2-7 and V is TRBV27, with D uncertain. Trimming pared 4 bases from V and 3 bases from J, leaving 13 bases between. There are 14 residues in the CDR3. CDR1 is MNHEY and CDR2 is SMNVEV in the germline V gene (reference sequence). CDR3 sequence reads: CASSSLDFLYEQYF. CDR3 DNA: TGTGCCAGCAGTTCCCTGGATTTTCTCTACGAGCAGTACTTC.

This CDR3 reads CASSSTDRNTGELFF. In DNA, the CDR3 is TGTGCCAGCAGCTCCACAGATCGGAACACCGGGGAGCTGTTTTTT. The rearrangement joins TRBV7-2 to TRBJ2-2; D remains unclear. The V end lost 4 bases, the J end lost 1 base, and 10 bases lay between the germline ends. Germline assignment: CDR1 SGHTA and CDR2 FQGNSA. The CDR3 is 15 amino acids.

The sample holds a few counts of this clonotype. The chain employs TRBV29-1 and TRBJ1-1; the match to TRBD1 covers 8 bases. Germline V gene sequence: CDR1 SQVTM, CDR2 ANQGSEA. The CDR3 totals 14 residues. V shed 7 bases and J 1 base; nucleotides not matched to a gene: 8. This CDR3 is CSANRGGKNTEAFF. For the CDR3, the DNA is TGCAGCGCCAACAGGGGGGGAAAGAACACTGAAGCTTTCTTT.

A note on this clonotype: This could be a read error, since a much larger clone is one nucleotide away. The chain is built from TRBV6-1 and TRBJ2-1, with D maybe TRBD1 (5 bases). Per the germline V gene, CDR1 is MNHNS and CDR2 is SASEGT. The CDR3 is 16 residues long. CDR3 DNA sequence: TGTGCCAGCAGCCCAAGGGTCACTGACAGCCACAATAAGCAGTTCTTC. Its translation: CASSPRVTDSHNKQFF.

CDR3 nucleotide sequence: TGTGCCAGCAGCCGAGATCAGGCTTACACAGATACGCAGTATTTT. It encodes CASSRDQAYTDTQYF. The chain joins TRBV3-1 to TRBJ2-3; D ambiguous. Germline V gene data show CDR1 as LGHDT and CDR2 as YNNKEL (reference sequence). Between the trimmed V and J ends, which lost 4 bases and 2 bases, there was a span of 13 bases. This CDR3 is 15 amino acids long.

This clonotype came up a few times. CDR3 loop: CATSSKGQRTDTQYF. The CDR3 bases are TGTGCCACCAGCAGCAAGGGACAACGCACAGATACGCAGTATTTT. The V call is TRBV15, the J call TRBJ2-3; a weak D match, TRBD1 (6 bases). The CDR3 totals 15 residues. Germline V gene lookup returns CDR1 LNHNV and CDR2 YYDKDF (reference sequence). V was trimmed by 3 bases and J by 1 base, leaving 11 bases between them. The whole variable domain, filled in from reference TRBV15 and TRBJ2-3, reads DAMVIQNPRYQVTQFGKPVTLSCSQTLNHNVMYWYQQKSSQAPKLLFHYYDKDFNNEADTPDNFQSRRPNTSFCFLDIRSPGLGDTAMYLCATSSKGQRTDTQYFGPGTRLTVL.

This clonotype was found a few times. J is TRBJ1-5 and V is TRBV5-6; TRBD1 aligns across 9 bases. Germline CDR1 SGHDT, CDR2 YYEEEE. The CDR3 consists of 15 residues. Trimming at V came to 4 bases and at J to 2 bases, leaving 4 bases not matched to a gene. The CDR3 bases are TGTGCCAGCAGCCGGACAGGGGTACGCAATCAGCCCCAGCATTTT. As protein: CASSRTGVRNQPQHF.

This clonotype was detected only a few times. The chain joins TRBV6-2 or TRBV6-3 to TRBJ1-5; D is possibly TRBD1 (5 bases). The CDR3 runs 15 residues. Germline assignment: CDR1 MNHEY and CDR2 SVGEGT. V was shortened by 5 bases and J by 4 bases, with 15 bases between the two germline ends. Here the CDR3 reads CASSTPGLKNQPQHF. The DNA for the CDR3 is TGTGCCAGCAGTACACCGGGACTGAAAAATCAGCCCCAGCATTTT.

The V call is TRBV20-1, the J call TRBJ2-3, with 7 bases identical to TRBD1. V gave up 5 bases and J gave up 4 bases; unmatched junction bases: 12. The CDR3 has 15 amino acids. Germline CDR1 and CDR2: DFQATT and SNEGSKA (reference sequence). Here the CDR3 reads CSARGQGVWADTQYF. The CDR3 DNA reads as TGCAGTGCTCGGGGTCAGGGGGTATGGGCAGATACGCAGTATTTT.

This clonotype was detected a few times. The rearrangement uses TRBV12-3 or TRBV12-4 and TRBJ2-1; 8 nucleotides agree with TRBD1. Trimming cost V 4 bases and J 3 bases; bases outside gene matches: 11. This CDR3 comprises 17 residues. CDR3 nucleotide sequence: TGTGCCAGCAGTTCCTCATCCAGGGGGCCGGGCTACAATGAGCAGTTCTTC. Translation gives CASSSSSRGPGYNEQFF.

V and J are TRBV12-3 or TRBV12-4 and TRBJ2-3, with D unclear. V gave up 6 bases and J gave up 4 bases, with 11 bases separating them. The CDR3 consists of 13 residues. The CDR3 DNA reads TGTGCCAGCAGAAGAAATAGGGCAGATACGCAGTATTTT. The encoded protein is CASRRNRADTQYF.

The chain links TRBV20-1 to TRBJ1-1; the D gene is possibly TRBD1 (6 bases). There are 13 residues in the CDR3. Germline CDR1 reads DFQATT; CDR2 reads SNEGSKA (reference sequence). Trimming shortened V by 5 bases and J by 5 bases, and 15 bases separated the two germline ends. This CDR3 reads CSAGATGMTEAFF. As DNA, the CDR3 is TGCAGTGCTGGGGCGACAGGTATGACTGAAGCTTTCTTT.

This chain links TRBV18 with TRBJ1-5; D is unclear. Germline loops: CDR1 KGHSH, CDR2 LQKENI. CDR3 length equals 16 residues. V lost 3 bases and J 1 base, leaving 13 bases between the germline ends. This CDR3 reads CASSPGTPLSNQPQHF. The DNA for the CDR3 is TGTGCCAGCTCACCGGGAACTCCCTTGAGCAATCAGCCCCAGCATTTT.

The sample holds a few counts of this clonotype. DNA for the CDR3: TGCGCCAGCAGCCAAGTTGGCAGGGGGGATGAGACCCAGTACTTC. Its protein product is CASSQVGRGDETQYF. The genes are TRBV4-1 and TRBJ2-5, with D possibly TRBD1 on 7 matching bases. Trimming left V 1 base short and J 5 bases short, with 14 bases between. The CDR3 is made up of 15 amino acids. Looked up from germline, CDR1 is MGHRA and CDR2 is YSYEKL.

This clonotype was seen more than once but under ten times. CDR3 bases: TGCGCCAGCACCGTGGACAGTTACTATGGCTACACCTTC. Protein: CASTVDSYYGYTF. The rearrangement links TRBV5-1 to TRBJ1-2; TRBD1 might be the D (6 bases). This CDR3 is 13 amino acids long. Trimming removed 6 bases at V and 3 bases at J, with 12 bases between. Germline loops: CDR1 SGHRS, CDR2 YFSETQ.